The entry below gives a single T cell receptor beta chain sequence along with its context. Recruitment covered 25 or so US areas and drew participants whose ages spanned roughly 18 to 89 years. Profiled with immunoSEQ multiplex PCR; TCRdb holds only in-frame clones, not every one. This sample has about 210,000 clones, with about nine tenths found just once. This record belongs to a study of blood T cell repertoires in COVID-19. Across the study: PBMCs, B-cell-depleted T cells, or T cells were the source of the cDNA or gDNA that made up the material.

CDR3 length: 13 amino acids. Germline V gene lookup returns CDR1 MGHRA and CDR2 YSYEKL. The V gene lost 1 base and the J gene lost 7 bases, with 10 bases spanning the gap. The TCR sequence derives from a man aged 25-45 years in a cohort exposed to, infected with or recovered from COVID-19 (not recorded which). The rearrangement links TRBV4-1 to TRBJ2-5; the D is unclear. The sample comprised PBMCs or T cells enriched from blood (not recorded which). Here the CDR3 DNA reads TGCGCCAGCAGCCAAGTTCCTCTCGGGACCCAGTACTTC. Translated, it gives CASSQVPLGTQYF.